This T cell receptor beta chain was observed in a study of T cell responses to AZD1222 COVID-19 vaccine. Study details: Pooling was applied to second doses at about 4 or about 12 weeks.

The assay was immunoSEQ multiplex PCR, and TCRdb's table has in-frame clones only and misses some. Found here are over 100,000 clones, about nine tenths of them singletons; the top ten hold roughly 5.2%. Points from the study as a whole: Among the donors, most were white British and more were female, and clonal diversity was possibly underestimated.

This clone has a single count. Its target is not known. CDR1 is GTSNPN, CDR2 SVGIG, per germline (reference sequence). This CDR3 spans 14 amino acids. V dropped 3 bases and J dropped 5 bases, with 16 bases sitting between them. This receptor was taken from an adult in good health. The material was peripheral blood, obtained on day 0 of AZD1222 vaccination. The chain couples TRBV30 to TRBJ1-1; weak D call: TRBD1 (5 bases). CDR3 sequence (DNA): TGTGCCTGGAGCCTGCCGACAGCGGGGACTGAAGCTTTCTTT. This sequence encodes CAWSLPTAGTEAFF. Variable domain in full (rest from reference TRBV30 and TRBJ1-1): SQTIHQWPATLVQPVGSPLSLECTVEGTSNPNLYWYRQAAGRGLQLLFYSVGIGQISSEVPQNLSASRPQDRQFILSSKKLLLSDSGFYLCAWSLPTAGTEAFFGQGTRLTVV.